The clone carrying this T cell receptor (beta chain) was seen a few times. This CDR3 has 12 residues. The germline V gene has CDR1 SNHLY and CDR2 FYNNEI. Trimming cost V 7 bases and J 0 bases, with 6 bases left between them. These data come from a study of patients and donors after allogeneic stem cell transplantation. One entry per CDR3 protein, called by TCRdb with MiXCR from the RT-PCR reads. Of about 160,000 distinct CDR3 sequences in the sample, more than 20% are singletons; the top ten hold 26%. V and J are TRBV2 and TRBJ1-2; D call uncertain. The clonotype originates from a human donor who was either an allogeneic HSCT recipient or a stem cell or donor lymphocyte infusion donor (not recorded which). It is not recorded whose cells these are; they may come from a transplant donor. The sequenced sample consisted of blood, either unsorted or a sorted T cell fraction (not recorded which). The CDR3 reads CASTGTNYGYTF. The CDR3 nucleotides are TGTGCCAGCACCGGGACTAACTATGGCTACACCTTC.